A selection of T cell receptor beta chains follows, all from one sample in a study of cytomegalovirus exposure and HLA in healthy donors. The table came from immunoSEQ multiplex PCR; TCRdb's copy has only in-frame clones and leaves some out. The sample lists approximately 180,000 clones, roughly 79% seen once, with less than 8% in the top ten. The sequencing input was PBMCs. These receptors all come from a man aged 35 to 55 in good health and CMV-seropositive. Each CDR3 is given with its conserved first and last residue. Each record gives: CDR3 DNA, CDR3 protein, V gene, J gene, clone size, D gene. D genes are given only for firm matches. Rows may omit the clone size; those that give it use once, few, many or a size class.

DNA: TGTGCCAGCAGTTACTCGAGGACTAGGACCGATGAGCAGTTCTTC
CDR3: CASSYSRTRTDEQFF
V: TRBV6-6
J: TRBJ2-1
size: .
D: TRBD2

DNA: TGTGCCTGGAGATTGACAGGGGGCTTTTACGAGCAGTACTTC
CDR3: CAWRLTGGFYEQYF
V: TRBV30
J: TRBJ2-7
size: .
D: TRBD1

DNA: TGTGCCAGCAGTCCTACGACAGGGGGCTACGAGCAGTACTTC
CDR3: CASSPTTGGYEQYF
V: TRBV28
J: TRBJ2-7
size: .
D: TRBD1

DNA: TGTGCCTGGGGGACAGGGGTCTACAATGAGCAGTTCTTC
CDR3: CAWGTGVYNEQFF
V: TRBV30
J: TRBJ2-1
size: .
D: TRBD1

DNA: TGTGCCAGCAGTGAAGCGCCCGGGGGAAACAATGAGCAGTTCTTC
CDR3: CASSEAPGGNNEQFF
V: TRBV2
J: TRBJ2-1
size: .
D: .

DNA: TGTGCCAGCAGCTTAGCCGGACAGGCCTCCTACGAGCAGTACTTC
CDR3: CASSLAGQASYEQYF
V: TRBV7-8
J: TRBJ2-7
size: .
D: TRBD1

DNA: TGCAGCGCCTCTGGGACTAGCGGGAATTCTGCAGATACGCAGTATTTT
CDR3: CSASGTSGNSADTQYF
V: TRBV29-1
J: TRBJ2-3
size: .
D: TRBD2

DNA: TGTGCCAGCAGCTTGTCTAGCGGGGGCTCCTACGAGCAGTACTTC
CDR3: CASSLSSGGSYEQYF
V: TRBV5-4
J: TRBJ2-7
size: few
D: TRBD2

DNA: TGCGCCAGCAGCCCAAGGGGACTCCTAGTACTAGCACCCGAGACCCAGTACTTC
CDR3: CASSPRGLLVLAPETQYF
V: TRBV5-1
J: TRBJ2-5
size: .
D: .

DNA: TGTGCCAGCGGACCTAGCGGGAGAGTTTTTAATGAGCAGTTCTTC
CDR3: CASGPSGRVFNEQFF
V: TRBV9
J: TRBJ2-1
size: .
D: TRBD2

DNA: TGTGCCAGCAGTTTATCCCGAGTTTGGGGACTGGTAGTCGGCGAGCAGTACTTC
CDR3: CASSLSRVWGLVVGEQYF
V: TRBV27
J: TRBJ2-7
size: .
D: .

DNA: TGTGCCAGCAGTTTCTGGCCCGAATCAATCCGGTTCTTC
CDR3: CASSFWPESIRFF
V: TRBV28
J: TRBJ2-1
size: .
D: .

DNA: TGTGCCAGTAGTCCTACTACGGACAGGCAGTCTGGGGCCAACGTCCTGACTTTC
CDR3: CASSPTTDRQSGANVLTF
V: TRBV19
J: TRBJ2-6
size: .
D: TRBD1

DNA: TGTGCCAGCAGCCTCCACCGACTCTCCTACAATGAGCAGTTCTTC
CDR3: CASSLHRLSYNEQFF
V: TRBV7-2
J: TRBJ2-1
size: .
D: .

DNA: TGTGCCAGCAGCCGGACAGGGGTGAACACCGGGGAGCTGTTTTTT
CDR3: CASSRTGVNTGELFF
V: TRBV6-1
J: TRBJ2-2
size: .
D: TRBD1

DNA: TGTGCCAGCAGCAGGGGCACGAGAAACACCATATATTTT
CDR3: CASSRGTRNTIYF
V: TRBV6-5
J: TRBJ1-3
size: .
D: .

DNA: TGTGCCAGCAGCGTAGCACTCTACACAGATACGCAGTATTTT
CDR3: CASSVALYTDTQYF
V: TRBV9
J: TRBJ2-3
size: .
D: .

DNA: TGCGCCAGCAGCCAAGTGTCTGGCGGGGGCGGAGGGTATGGCTACACCTTC
CDR3: CASSQVSGGGGGYGYTF
V: TRBV4-1
J: TRBJ1-2
size: few
D: .

DNA: TGTGCCAGTAAAAAGTTGGGAAGTGGGAGGGTTGGGAGGAACACTGAAGCTTTCTTT
CDR3: CASKKLGSGRVGRNTEAFF
V: TRBV19
J: TRBJ1-1
size: .
D: .

DNA: TGTGCCAGCAGCCAAGATTCCGGGACAGGGGAGACCCAGTACTTC
CDR3: CASSQDSGTGETQYF
V: TRBV14
J: TRBJ2-5
size: .
D: TRBD1

DNA: TGTGCCAGCAGCTGGCTAGCGGGAGAGGATACCGGGGAGCTGTTTTTT
CDR3: CASSWLAGEDTGELFF
V: TRBV7-8
J: TRBJ2-2
size: .
D: TRBD2

DNA: TGTGCCAGCAGCTTACTTTCGAGCGGGAGGGGGGATACGCAGTATTTT
CDR3: CASSLLSSGRGDTQYF
V: TRBV7-8
J: TRBJ2-3
size: once
D: TRBD2

DNA: TGTGCCAGCAGCCTATCGGCTAGCGGGAGGGAGTCCGGGGAGCTGTTTTTT
CDR3: CASSLSASGRESGELFF
V: TRBV9
J: TRBJ2-2
size: .
D: TRBD2

DNA: TGTGCCAGCAGTTTCGGACTAGCGGGAGCGGAGGAGCAGTACTTC
CDR3: CASSFGLAGAEEQYF
V: TRBV6-6
J: TRBJ2-7
size: .
D: TRBD2

DNA: TGTGCCAGCAGCACTACAGGGGCACCCAAGCAGTACTTC
CDR3: CASSTTGAPKQYF
V: TRBV7-9
J: TRBJ2-7
size: .
D: TRBD1

DNA: TGTGCCTGGAGTGTAGGTAGCCTAGCCAAAAACAGTCAGTACTTC
CDR3: CAWSVGSLAKNSQYF
V: TRBV30
J: TRBJ2-4
size: .
D: .

DNA: TGCAGCGTTGAAACAGGGAACACCATATATTTT
CDR3: CSVETGNTIYF
V: TRBV29-1
J: TRBJ1-3
size: .
D: .

DNA: TGTGCCACCAGCAGAGATTCAGGGAACACTGAAGCTTTCTTT
CDR3: CATSRDSGNTEAFF
V: TRBV15
J: TRBJ1-1
size: .
D: .

DNA: TGTGCCAGCATGCGGAGCGCAGGGGGGTTAAATGAGCAGTTCTTC
CDR3: CASMRSAGGLNEQFF
V: TRBV6-1
J: TRBJ2-1
size: .
D: .

DNA: TGTGCCAGCAGCGTATGGGACAGGTCCTACGAGCAGTACTTC
CDR3: CASSVWDRSYEQYF
V: TRBV9
J: TRBJ2-7
size: .
D: TRBD1

DNA: TGCGCCAGCAGTGAGGGGACAGGGACTAATGAAAAACTGTTTTTT
CDR3: CASSEGTGTNEKLFF
V: TRBV10-1
J: TRBJ1-4
size: .
D: TRBD1

DNA: TGCGCCAGCAGCTCAACTACTAGCAAAGAGACCCAGTACTTC
CDR3: CASSSTTSKETQYF
V: TRBV5-1
J: TRBJ2-5
size: .
D: .

DNA: TGTGCCACAACCGGGCAGTGGGGGGATCAGCCCCAGCATTTT
CDR3: CATTGQWGDQPQHF
V: TRBV10-3
J: TRBJ1-5
size: .
D: .

DNA: TGTGCCAGCAGCTTTTATTCTGAAGCTTTCTTT
CDR3: CASSFYSEAFF
V: TRBV5-5
J: TRBJ1-1
size: .
D: .

DNA: TGCAGCGTTGGGCCCGACAGAATTAACACCGGGGAGCTGTTTTTT
CDR3: CSVGPDRINTGELFF
V: TRBV29-1
J: TRBJ2-2
size: .
D: .

DNA: TGTGCCAGCAGCCACCCTACAGGGGGCCGGGAGACCCAGTACTTC
CDR3: CASSHPTGGRETQYF
V: TRBV5-6
J: TRBJ2-5
size: .
D: TRBD1

DNA: TGCGCCAGCAGCTTGGGACCTCAGGCGTTCAGCACAGATACGCAGTATTTT
CDR3: CASSLGPQAFSTDTQYF
V: TRBV5-1
J: TRBJ2-3
size: .
D: .

DNA: TGCGCCAGCAGCCATCCTGGACAGGGAGGCACTGAAGCTTTCTTT
CDR3: CASSHPGQGGTEAFF
V: TRBV4-1
J: TRBJ1-1
size: .
D: TRBD1

DNA: TGTGCCAGCAGCTTGCCGTTTGCAGTTGCCGGCTACACCTTC
CDR3: CASSLPFAVAGYTF
V: TRBV5-6
J: TRBJ1-2
size: .
D: .

DNA: TGTGCCAGTTGGGACAGAGACTCTGGAAACACCATATATTTT
CDR3: CASWDRDSGNTIYF
V: TRBV19
J: TRBJ1-3
size: few
D: TRBD1

DNA: TGTGCCAGCTCAAGTGGACTTAATGAAAAACTGTTTTTT
CDR3: CASSSGLNEKLFF
V: TRBV18
J: TRBJ1-4
size: .
D: .

DNA: TGCGCCAGCACCTTCGGGACAGGGACCTACGAGCAGTACTTC
CDR3: CASTFGTGTYEQYF
V: TRBV5-1
J: TRBJ2-7
size: once
D: TRBD1

DNA: TGTGCCAGCAGCGGGGCCAGGGGCGTGGGCTACACCTTC
CDR3: CASSGARGVGYTF
V: TRBV9
J: TRBJ1-2
size: .
D: .

DNA: TGTGCCAGCTTAGCGGGAGTGGGGTCCTACAATGAGCAGTTCTTC
CDR3: CASLAGVGSYNEQFF
V: TRBV5-4
J: TRBJ2-1
size: .
D: TRBD2

DNA: TGCGCCAGCAGCTTGCCCAGGGTTGATTCACCCCTCCACTTT
CDR3: CASSLPRVDSPLHF
V: TRBV5-1
J: TRBJ1-6
size: .
D: .

DNA: TGTGCCACCTCTCCGGGCGGGAGGGGGGGTGAGCAGTTCTTC
CDR3: CATSPGGRGGEQFF
V: TRBV6-6
J: TRBJ2-1
size: .
D: TRBD2

DNA: TGCGCCAGCAGCCAAGACAGCGGGATCTACTACGAGCAGTACTTC
CDR3: CASSQDSGIYYEQYF
V: TRBV4-1
J: TRBJ2-7
size: .
D: TRBD2

DNA: TGCGCCAGCAGCTTGGCCCAGGGGAGTACCGGGGAGCTGTTTTTT
CDR3: CASSLAQGSTGELFF
V: TRBV5-1
J: TRBJ2-2
size: .
D: .

DNA: TGTGCCAGCAGCCCAGATTCGGGAGCGGACGATGAGCAGTTCTTC
CDR3: CASSPDSGADDEQFF
V: TRBV4-2
J: TRBJ2-1
size: .
D: .

DNA: TGTGCCAGCAGCCAAGATCTAACCCGCAGCGGGAGGGCCGGAGTAAAGTTCTTC
CDR3: CASSQDLTRSGRAGVKFF
V: TRBV4-2
J: TRBJ2-1
size: .
D: TRBD2

DNA: TGTGCCAGCAGCTATTCCCCGACACAGAACACTGAAGCTTTCTTT
CDR3: CASSYSPTQNTEAFF
V: TRBV4-2
J: TRBJ1-1
size: .
D: .

DNA: TGTGCCAGCTCATTCGAAGGGGGTAGCAATCAGCCCCAGCATTTT
CDR3: CASSFEGGSNQPQHF
V: TRBV18
J: TRBJ1-5
size: once
D: .

DNA: TGTGCCAGCAGTCTTGGACAGACCGCAACTAATGAAAAACTGTTTTTT
CDR3: CASSLGQTATNEKLFF
V: TRBV27
J: TRBJ1-4
size: .
D: .

DNA: TGTGCCAGCAGCCCGGGATCCCGACTCAATGAGCAGTTCTTC
CDR3: CASSPGSRLNEQFF
V: TRBV11-2
J: TRBJ2-1
size: once
D: .

DNA: TGTGCCAGCAGGCGGGAGTCTGTGGCCAAAAACAGTCAGTACTTC
CDR3: CASRRESVAKNSQYF
V: TRBV2
J: TRBJ2-4
size: once
D: TRBD2